This T cell receptor beta chain emerged from a study of blood T cell repertoires in COVID-19. Study overall: Acute and convalescent COVID-19 samples came from the United States, Italy and Spain. Sample material is recorded as cDNA or gDNA derived from T cells, B-cell-depleted T cells, or PBMCs.

As originally analysed: The assay estimated nucleated cells by amplifying reference gene primers. Sequencing was performed with immunoSEQ multiplex PCR; in TCRdb, only in-frame clones are kept and a portion is missing. V and J calls and clone size are given by that table; D and trimming were obtained from the DNA. The repertoire consists of about 210,000 clones, with 80% occurring once and the leading ten covering 6.9%. Germline CDR1 reads GTSNPN; CDR2 reads SVGIG (reference sequence). V was trimmed by 0 bases and J by 8 bases, leaving 11 bases between them. This CDR3 spans 13 amino acids. This TCR came from a man aged 55 to 70 with acute or convalescent COVID-19. This chain uses TRBV30 with TRBJ2-1, with D possibly TRBD2 on 6 matching bases. The sequenced material came from peripheral blood. The CDR3 region has the DNA TGTGCCTGGAGTGTACGGGGGTACCATGAGCAGTTCTTC. The encoded protein is CAWSVRGYHEQFF.